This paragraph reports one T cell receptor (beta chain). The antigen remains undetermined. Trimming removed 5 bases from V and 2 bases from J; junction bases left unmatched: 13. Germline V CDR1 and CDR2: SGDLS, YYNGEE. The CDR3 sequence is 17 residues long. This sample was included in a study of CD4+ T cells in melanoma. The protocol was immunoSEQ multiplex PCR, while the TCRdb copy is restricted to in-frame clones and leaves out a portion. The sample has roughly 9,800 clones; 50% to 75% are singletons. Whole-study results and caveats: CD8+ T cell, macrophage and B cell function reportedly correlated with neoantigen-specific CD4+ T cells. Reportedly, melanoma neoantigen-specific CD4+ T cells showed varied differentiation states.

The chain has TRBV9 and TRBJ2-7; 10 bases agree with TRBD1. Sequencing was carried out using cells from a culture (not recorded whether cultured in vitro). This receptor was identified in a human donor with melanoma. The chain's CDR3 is CASRDSTGTGVTYEQYF. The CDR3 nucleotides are TGTGCCAGCAGAGACTCAACCGGGACAGGGGTAACCTACGAGCAGTACTTC.